This TCR beta chain appears in the sequencing data of a study of tumor-infiltrating lymphocytes in localized non-small cell lung cancer. This CDR3 is built from 19 residues. V lost 5 bases and J lost 4; bases outside the gene matches: 17. Germline V gives CDR1 LNHNV, CDR2 YYDKDF (reference sequence). Study findings and constraints: Higher tumor T cell infiltration than in uninvolved lung was supported by TCRbeta sequencing.

Regarding this clone: Its target is not known.

Generated by immunoSEQ multiplex PCR, the TCRdb table keeps only in-frame clones and is missing some. The data contain some 30,000 clones, roughly 85% of them singletons. Material: lung tumor tissue. This TCR was sampled from a human donor with non-small cell lung cancer. The rearrangement joins TRBV15 to TRBJ2-3; 11 bases map to TRBD2. The CDR3 bases are TGTGCCACCAGCCGGTCACTAGCGGGGGCGCAGGGATGGGCAGATACGCAGTATTTT. Protein: CATSRSLAGAQGWADTQYF.